Listed below are T cell receptor beta chains from one sample, sequenced in a study of T cell responses to AZD1222 COVID-19 vaccine. Method: immunoSEQ multiplex PCR; TCRdb's copy keeps in-frame clones and lacks some. The table records approximately 100,000 clones, around 90% of them present only once. The specimen was peripheral blood, collected on day 0 of AZD1222 vaccination. The receptors originated from an adult in good health. CDR3s include the opening cysteine and the closing phenylalanine or tryptophan. D genes are given only for firm matches. Rows may omit the clone size; those that give it use once, few, many or a size class.

NA NA TRBJ1-2 TRBV6-6 CASSYSNSPAGYGYTF TGTGCCAGCAGTTACTCGAACAGCCCGGCGGGATATGGCTACACCTTC
NA NA TRBJ1-2 TRBV9 CASSTSQGSIYGYTF TGTGCCAGCAGCACCAGTCAGGGTTCAATCTATGGCTACACCTTC
NA NA TRBJ2-5 TRBV6-2/TRBV6-3 CASSYWQTQYF TGTGCCAGCAGTTACTGGCAGACCCAGTACTTC
NA NA TRBJ1-4 TRBV7-3 CASSLGLANEKLFF TGTGCCAGCAGCTTAGGGCTGGCTAATGAAAAACTGTTTTTT
once NA TRBJ1-3 TRBV19 CASSNTASSGNTIYF TGTGCCAGTAGTAATACAGCCTCCTCTGGAAACACCATATATTTT
NA NA TRBJ1-2 TRBV5-6 CASSADRAYGYTF TGTGCCAGCAGCGCGGACAGAGCATATGGCTACACCTTC
NA NA TRBJ1-4 TRBV3-1/TRBV3-2 CASSQVGYNEKLFF TGTGCCAGCAGCCAAGTAGGATATAATGAAAAACTGTTTTTT
NA NA TRBJ2-1 TRBV6-2/TRBV6-3 CASSYGRGIYNEQFF TGTGCCAGCAGTTATGGGCGGGGAATCTACAATGAGCAGTTCTTC
NA NA TRBJ2-3 TRBV7-2 CASSSADITDTQYF TGTGCCAGCAGCTCGGCGGATATCACAGATACGCAGTATTTT
NA NA TRBJ2-5 TRBV18 CASSPRTRQETQYF TGTGCCAGCTCACCCCGGACGAGACAAGAGACCCAGTACTTC
NA NA TRBJ2-5 TRBV11-2 CASSRRARQETQYF TGTGCCAGCAGCCGCCGTGCTAGACAGGAGACCCAGTACTTC